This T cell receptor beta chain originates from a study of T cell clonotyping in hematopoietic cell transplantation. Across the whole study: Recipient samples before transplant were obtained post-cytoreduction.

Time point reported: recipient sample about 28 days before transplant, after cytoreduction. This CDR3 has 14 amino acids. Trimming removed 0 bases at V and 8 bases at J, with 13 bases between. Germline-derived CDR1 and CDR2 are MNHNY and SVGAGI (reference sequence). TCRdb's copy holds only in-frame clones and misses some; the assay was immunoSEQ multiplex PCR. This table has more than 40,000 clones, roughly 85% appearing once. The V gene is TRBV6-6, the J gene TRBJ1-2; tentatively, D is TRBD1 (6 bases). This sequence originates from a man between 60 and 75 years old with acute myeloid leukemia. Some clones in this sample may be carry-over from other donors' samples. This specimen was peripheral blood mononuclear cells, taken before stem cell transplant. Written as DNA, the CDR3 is TGTGCCAGCAGTTACTCGACCGGGGGCGCAGGCTACACCTTC. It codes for CASSYSTGGAGYTF.